These T cell receptor beta chains were read from a single sample in a study of lymphopenia after photon versus proton radiotherapy. The protocol was immunoSEQ multiplex PCR, while the TCRdb copy is restricted to in-frame clones and leaves out a portion. Of about 45,000 clones listed, approximately 83% were seen once; the top ten hold 2% to 2.5%. The sequenced sample was peripheral blood, obtained from a patient treated with photon-based radiotherapy. The receptors were sampled from a man aged 35-49 years with gastric cancer. Each CDR3 is given with its conserved first and last residue. The D gene is left open where the match is weak. Only part of the rows carry a size: once, few, many, or a class if the clone is expanded.

V gene	clone size	D gene	J gene	CDR3 length	CDR3 protein	CDR3 DNA
TRBV7-9	NA	NA	TRBJ1-5	13	CASSLEISGPQHF	TGTGCCAGCAGCTTAGAGATTTCTGGGCCCCAGCATTTT
TRBV27	NA	TRBD1	TRBJ1-2	17	CASSVGWRDRGSYGYTF	TGTGCCAGCAGCGTTGGGTGGAGGGACAGGGGAAGCTATGGCTACACCTTC
TRBV5-1	NA	TRBD2	TRBJ2-2	14	CASTAGGNTGELFF	TGCGCCAGCACCGCGGGGGGCAACACCGGGGAGCTGTTTTTT
TRBV18	NA	TRBD2	TRBJ2-7	14	CASSQGTSGYEQYF	TGTGCCAGCTCCCAAGGGACTAGCGGCTACGAGCAGTACTTC
TRBV18	NA	TRBD1	TRBJ1-2	13	CASSTSTGGGYTF	TGTGCCAGCTCCACCAGCACAGGGGGCGGCTACACCTTC
TRBV18	NA	NA	TRBJ1-2	13	CASSPGPNYGYTF	TGTGCCAGCTCACCAGGACCCAACTATGGCTACACCTTC
TRBV19	once	TRBD1	TRBJ2-5	15	CASSVGTGIQETQYF	TGTGCCAGTAGTGTGGGGACAGGCATCCAAGAGACCCAGTACTTC
TRBV7-6	NA	NA	TRBJ1-5	14	CASSPSPAGQPQHF	TGTGCCAGCAGCCCCTCGCCCGCCGGGCAGCCCCAGCATTTT
TRBV2	once	NA	TRBJ1-2	11	CASSDQGRSTF	TGTGCCAGCAGTGACCAGGGGAGGAGCACCTTC
TRBV9	NA	TRBD1	TRBJ1-6	15	CASSPRTGGNSPLHF	TGTGCCAGCAGCCCCCGGACAGGGGGGAATTCACCCCTCCACTTT
TRBV5-1	few	NA	TRBJ2-3	15	CASSLRQLGTDTQYF	TGCGCCAGCAGCTTGAGACAGTTGGGCACAGATACGCAGTATTTT
TRBV4-1	once	NA	TRBJ2-7	14	CASSHIGAPYEQYF	TGCGCCAGCAGCCACATCGGGGCTCCCTACGAGCAGTACTTC
TRBV7-6	NA	TRBD1	TRBJ1-2	16	CASSLGHDRAKYNYTF	TGTGCCAGCAGCTTAGGCCACGACAGGGCGAAGTATAACTACACCTTC
TRBV5-1	NA	TRBD1	TRBJ1-5	14	CASSLGQGDQPQHF	TGCGCCAGCAGCTTGGGGCAGGGGGATCAGCCCCAGCATTTT
TRBV5-1	NA	NA	TRBJ1-2	12	CASSPGQGGYTF	TGCGCCAGCAGCCCAGGACAAGGTGGCTACACCTTC
TRBV7-2	NA	NA	TRBJ1-2	16	CASSLAKYAVNYGYTF	TGTGCCAGCAGCTTAGCGAAATACGCCGTTAACTATGGCTACACCTTC
TRBV18	NA	NA	TRBJ1-1	13	CASSPSGNTEAFF	TGTGCCAGCTCCCCTTCCGGGAACACTGAAGCTTTCTTT
TRBV6-1	NA	NA	TRBJ1-2	12	CAIDGAGYGYTF	TGTGCCATCGACGGTGCGGGGTATGGCTACACCTTC
TRBV5-1	NA	NA	TRBJ1-2	12	CASSLDRAGYTF	TGCGCCAGCAGCTTGGACAGGGCGGGCTACACCTTC
TRBV6-1	NA	NA	TRBJ1-4	13	CASSELRNEKLFF	TGTGCCAGCAGTGAACTGCGTAATGAAAAACTGTTTTTT
TRBV9	NA	NA	TRBJ2-5	11	CASSGGETQYF	TGTGCCAGCAGCGGGGGGGAGACCCAGTACTTC
TRBV6-5	few	NA	TRBJ1-3	15	CASSLTLTSGNTIYF	TGTGCCAGCAGCTTGACTCTCACCTCTGGAAACACCATATATTTT
TRBV5-6	few	NA	TRBJ1-6	14	CASTSPRDNSPLHF	TGTGCCAGCACCTCCCCGAGGGATAATTCACCCCTCCACTTT
TRBV18	NA	NA	TRBJ2-3	12	CASSPDSDTQYF	TGTGCCAGCTCACCCGATTCAGATACGCAGTATTTT
TRBV7-8	NA	NA	TRBJ2-3	14	CASSLRQLTDTQYF	TGTGCCAGCAGCTTACGTCAGCTCACAGATACGCAGTATTTT
TRBV2	NA	NA	TRBJ2-7	13	CASSGDSIYEQYF	TGTGCCAGCAGTGGAGACTCGATTTACGAGCAGTACTTC
TRBV5-6	NA	TRBD2	TRBJ2-1	15	CASSPGLGPLNEQFF	TGTGCCAGCAGCCCCGGACTAGGCCCCCTTAATGAGCAGTTCTTC